Sequencing of this T cell receptor beta chain was carried out in a study of blood T cell repertoires in COVID-19. The CDR3 is 14 residues long. Trimming cost V 0 bases and J 3 bases, with 9 bases left between them. Germline V gene sequence: CDR1 LGHNA, CDR2 YSLEER. Repertoires were generated with immunoSEQ multiplex PCR, while TCRdb's copy carries only in-frame clones and drops some. The sample has a few hundred thousand clones, 60% to 75% seen once. The source material was peripheral blood. The chain is built from TRBV4-3 and TRBJ2-7; tentatively, D is TRBD1 (5 bases). The source is a woman older than 75 with acute or convalescent COVID-19. The DNA of the CDR3 is TGCGCCAGCAGCCAAGATCGGACAAACTACGAGCAGTACTTC. It encodes CASSQDRTNYEQYF.